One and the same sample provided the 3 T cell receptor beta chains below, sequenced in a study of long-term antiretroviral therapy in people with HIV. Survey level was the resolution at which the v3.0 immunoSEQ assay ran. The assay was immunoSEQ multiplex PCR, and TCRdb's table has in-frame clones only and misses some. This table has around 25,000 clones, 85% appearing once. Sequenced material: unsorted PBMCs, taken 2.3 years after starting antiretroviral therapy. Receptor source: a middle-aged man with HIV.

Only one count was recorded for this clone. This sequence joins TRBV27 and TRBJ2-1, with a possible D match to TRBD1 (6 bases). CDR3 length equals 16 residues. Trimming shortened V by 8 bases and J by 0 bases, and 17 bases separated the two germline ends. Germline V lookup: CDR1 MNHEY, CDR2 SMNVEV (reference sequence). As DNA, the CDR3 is TGTGCCAGCGAACCTCAGGGGTTCAGCTCCTACAATGAGCAGTTCTTC. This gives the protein CASEPQGFSSYNEQFF.

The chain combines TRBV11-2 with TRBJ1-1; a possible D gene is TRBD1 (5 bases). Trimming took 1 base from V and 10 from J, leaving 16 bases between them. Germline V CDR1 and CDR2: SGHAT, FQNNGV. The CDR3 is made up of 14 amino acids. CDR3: CASSLVGDPPGAFF. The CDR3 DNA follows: TGTGCCAGCAGCTTAGTAGGGGACCCTCCCGGAGCTTTCTTT.

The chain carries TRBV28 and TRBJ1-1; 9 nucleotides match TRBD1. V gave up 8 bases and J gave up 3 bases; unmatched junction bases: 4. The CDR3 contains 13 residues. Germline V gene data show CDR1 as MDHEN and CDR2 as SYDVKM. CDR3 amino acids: CASRGQGYTEAFF. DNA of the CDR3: TGTGCCAGCCGGGGACAGGGTTACACTGAAGCTTTCTTT.